One and the same sample provided the 32 T cell receptor beta chains below, sequenced in a study of blood T cell repertoires in COVID-19. Produced via immunoSEQ multiplex PCR; TCRdb's table is partial and in-frame only. Of around 50,000 clones in the sample, more than 85% were seen once. Input material: peripheral blood. Receptor source: a man between 60 and 75 years old with COVID-19, enrolled during active disease.

The genes are TRBV5-4 and TRBJ2-3; 9 nucleotides match TRBD1. V was pared by 7 bases and J by 6 bases, with 12 bases of the junction left unmatched. The CDR3 spans 15 residues. CDR1 SGHNT and CDR2 YYREEE come from the germline V gene (reference sequence). The CDR3 nucleotides read TGTGCCAGCCGATGGAGCGGGACAGGGACTGATACGCAGTATTTT. Protein: CASRWSGTGTDTQYF.

The V gene is TRBV18, the J gene TRBJ1-5; TRBD1 matches at 7 bases. CDR3 length: 15 residues. Germline V gene sequence: CDR1 KGHSH, CDR2 LQKENI. Trimming cost V 1 base and J 3 bases; bases outside gene matches: 3. The CDR3 DNA reads TGTGCCAGCTCACCACTTACAGGGGACAATCAGCCCCAGCATTTT. This sequence encodes CASSPLTGDNQPQHF.

The V call is TRBV5-4, the J call TRBJ2-5; the D gene is possibly TRBD1 (6 bases). The V end lost 4 bases, the J end lost 1 base, and 14 bases lay between the germline ends. The length of the CDR3 is 15 residues. CDR1 is SGHNT, CDR2 YYREEE, per germline (reference sequence). The CDR3 loop is CASSHHRDIQETQYF. CDR3 coding DNA: TGTGCCAGCAGCCACCACCGGGACATCCAAGAGACCCAGTACTTC.

This clone was seen only once. The CDR3 DNA reads TGTGCCAGTAGTATAATGGGGCTAAACACTGAAGCTTTCTTT. This gives the protein CASSIMGLNTEAFF. The chain carries TRBV19 and TRBJ1-1; TRBD1 might be the D (5 bases). Germline values: CDR1 LNHDA, CDR2 SQIVND (reference sequence). This CDR3 is 14 amino acids long. With 2 bases removed from V and 2 bases from J, the gap between germline ends came to 9 bases. Full variable domain (remainder filled in from reference TRBV19 and TRBJ1-1): DGGITQSPKYLFRKEGQNVTLSCEQNLNHDAMYWYRQDPGQGLRLIYYSQIVNDFQKGDIAEGYSVSREKKESFPLTVTSAQKNPTAFYLCASSIMGLNTEAFFGQGTRLTVV.

The chain employs TRBV27 and TRBJ1-2; no firm D call. CDR1 is MNHEY and CDR2 is SMNVEV in the germline V gene (reference sequence). CDR3 length equals 12 residues. V was cut by 5 bases and J by 5 bases, with 9 bases left in between. The CDR3 coding sequence is TGTGCCAGCAGTCGCCGGGGTTATGGCTACACCTTC. Its translation: CASSRRGYGYTF.

J is TRBJ2-1 and V is TRBV7-8, with D unclear. Trimming took 0 bases from V and 10 from J, leaving 10 bases between them. The germline V gene has CDR1 SGHVS and CDR2 FQNEAQ. This CDR3 spans 13 amino acids. The CDR3 loop is CASSLAKIREQFF. The CDR3 DNA is TGTGCCAGCAGCTTAGCTAAGATACGGGAGCAGTTCTTC.

The chain recombines TRBV18 with TRBJ2-7; TRBD1 aligns across 11 bases. CDR3 size: 18 residues. The V and J ends lost 4 bases and 5 bases, in that order; junction bases with no gene match: 16. Germline V gene sequence: CDR1 KGHSH, CDR2 LQKENI. The CDR3 is CASSRALLGTGGVNEQYF. As DNA, the CDR3 is TGTGCCAGCTCACGGGCCCTTCTCGGGACAGGGGGAGTCAACGAGCAGTACTTC.

The chain is built from TRBV18 and TRBJ2-7; the match to TRBD2 covers 12 bases. J was trimmed by 5 bases and V by 0 bases; bases with no gene match: 2. The CDR3 is 15 amino acids. Per the germline V gene, CDR1 is KGHSH and CDR2 is LQKENI. In DNA, the CDR3 is TGTGCCAGCTCACCACCGGGACTAGCGGGCCACGAGCAGTACTTC. Amino acid sequence: CASSPPGLAGHEQYF.

This chain uses TRBV3-1 (or the pseudogene TRBV3-2) with TRBJ1-1; D gene unclear. Germline V gene lookup returns CDR1 LGHDT and CDR2 YNNKEL (reference sequence). The CDR3 runs 16 residues. The V and J ends lost 1 base and 2 bases respectively, with 14 bases between them. The CDR3: CASSQVRLDPNTEAFF. In DNA, the CDR3 is TGTGCCAGCAGCCAAGTTAGACTCGACCCTAACACTGAAGCTTTCTTT.

The chain carries TRBV28 and TRBJ2-1, with 14 positions matching TRBD2. The V gene end was trimmed by 2 bases and the J gene end by 2 bases; junction bases not matched to a gene: 17. This CDR3 contains 22 residues. Germline loops: CDR1 MDHEN, CDR2 SYDVKM. CDR3 nucleotides: TGTGCCAGCAGTTTAGGATACCAGTTGGGGACTAGCGGGAGAAGGACCTACAATGAGCAGTTCTTC. Translation gives CASSLGYQLGTSGRRTYNEQFF. Looking up the rest from reference TRBV28 and TRBJ2-1 gives the full variable domain: DVKVTQSSRYLVKRTGEKVFLECVQDMDHENMFWYRQDPGLGLRLIYFSYDVKMKEKGDIPEGYSVSREKKERFSLILESASTNQTSMYLCASSLGYQLGTSGRRTYNEQFFGPGTRLTVL.

This chain links TRBV29-1 with TRBJ1-1; no definite D call. V was cut by 8 bases and J by 4 bases, with 14 bases left in between. The CDR3 loop spans 12 amino acids. CDR1 SQVTM and CDR2 ANQGSEA come from the germline V gene. The CDR3 protein is CSTKAIRTEAFF. CDR3 bases: TGCAGCACCAAAGCCATCCGCACTGAAGCTTTCTTT.

The rearrangement uses TRBV11-1 and TRBJ2-2; TRBD1 might be the D (5 bases). The CDR3 is 15 residues long. V lost 5 bases and J lost 4, with 14 bases in between. Germline V gene lookup returns CDR1 SGHAT and CDR2 FQDESV (reference sequence). CDR3 amino acids: CASSPKAQGTGELFF. DNA of the CDR3: TGTGCCAGCAGCCCCAAGGCCCAGGGCACCGGGGAGCTGTTTTTT.

The CDR3 reads CASRITGGLSEKLFF. CDR3 nucleotides: TGTGCCAGTAGGATCACGGGGGGCTTGAGTGAAAAACTGTTTTTT. The rearrangement uses TRBV19 and TRBJ1-4; perhaps TRBD1 as D (6 bases). CDR1 LNHDA and CDR2 SQIVND come from the germline V gene (reference sequence). The CDR3 totals 15 residues. The ends were cut back, 6 bases at V and 7 bases at J, with 18 bases in the middle.

The chain carries TRBV24-1 and TRBJ2-3; 8 nucleotides agree with TRBD2. Germline V gene sequence: CDR1 KGHDR, CDR2 SFDVKD. The CDR3 extends over 13 amino acids. V dropped 7 bases and J dropped 3; count of bases not matched to a gene: 2. The CDR3 bases are TGTGCCACCAGCCGCGGGGGGACAGATACGCAGTATTTT. Amino acids: CATSRGGTDTQYF.

The chain couples TRBV5-6 to TRBJ2-7; the D gene is possibly TRBD1 (7 bases). CDR3 size: 15 residues. Per germline, CDR1 SGHDT and CDR2 YYEEEE. V gave up 5 bases and J gave up 1 base, with 16 bases separating them. The DNA of the CDR3 is TGTGCCAGCAGTTGGGGTCCAGGGGGGTCCTACGAGCAGTACTTC. Protein product: CASSWGPGGSYEQYF.

The chain joins TRBV30 to TRBJ1-5; D perhaps matches TRBD1 (6 bases). Germline V gene data show CDR1 as GTSNPN and CDR2 as SVGIG (reference sequence). This CDR3 is built from 15 residues. Trimming cost V 4 bases and J 2 bases, with 15 bases left between them. CDR3 nucleotide sequence: TGTGCCTGGACCCCGGGGGGGCAGGGCAATCAGCCCCAGCATTTT. Its translation: CAWTPGGQGNQPQHF. Together with reference TRBV30 and TRBJ1-5, the CDR3 gives the full variable domain: SQTIHQWPATLVQPVGSPLSLECTVEGTSNPNLYWYRQAAGRGLQLLFYSVGIGQISSEVPQNLSASRPQDRQFILSSKKLLLSDSGFYLCAWTPGGQGNQPQHFGDGTRLSIL.

This clone was detected once. This chain joins TRBV27 and TRBJ1-2; the match to TRBD1 covers 10 bases. The CDR3 is made up of 15 amino acids. Trimming removed 5 bases from V and 1 base from J; junction bases left unmatched: 4. Per the germline V gene, CDR1 is MNHEY and CDR2 is SMNVEV (reference sequence). The CDR3 DNA follows: TGTGCCAGCAGTGGGCGGGACAGGGGTAACTATGGCTACACCTTC. The encoded protein is CASSGRDRGNYGYTF.

The V gene is TRBV11-3, the J gene TRBJ2-1; unclear D gene. The germline gives CDR1 SGHNT, CDR2 YENEEA. The CDR3 is 13 amino acids. The ends were cut back, 0 bases at V and 5 bases at J, with 5 bases in the middle. The CDR3 DNA reads TGTGCCAGCAGCTTAGACTCTAACAATGAGCAGTTCTTC. Translated, it gives CASSLDSNNEQFF.

The rearrangement uses TRBV6-5 and TRBJ1-1; no definite D call. V lost 2 bases to trimming and J lost 6 bases, with 7 bases between them. CDR3 length: 12 residues. Germline V gene data show CDR1 as MNHEY and CDR2 as SVGAGI. CDR3 in amino acids: CASSYGPSEAFF. DNA for the CDR3: TGTGCCAGCAGTTACGGGCCCTCTGAAGCTTTCTTT.

This chain uses TRBV6-2 or TRBV6-3 with TRBJ2-2; D is tentatively TRBD1 or TRBD2 (5 bases each). CDR3 length: 14 amino acids. Germline CDR1 and CDR2: MNHEY and SVGEGT. V was cut by 6 bases and J by 6 bases, with 14 bases left in between. The CDR3 DNA reads as TGTGCCAGCAGCAGGGAGCTTGGTTCCGGGGAGCTGTTTTTT. Translation gives CASSRELGSGELFF.

The chain is built from TRBV28 and TRBJ1-2; 7 nucleotides match TRBD1. CDR1 MDHEN and CDR2 SYDVKM come from the germline V gene. Losses at the gene ends were 4 bases for V and 6 bases for J; bases not matched to a gene: 5. CDR3 length: 13 residues. CDR3 residues: CASSSRTGHGYTF. The CDR3 DNA follows: TGTGCCAGCAGTTCCCGGACAGGACATGGCTACACCTTC.

The genes are TRBV3-1 (or the pseudogene TRBV3-2) and TRBJ2-7; D gene uncertain. The germline V gene has CDR1 LGHDT and CDR2 YNNKEL (reference sequence). Between the trimmed V and J ends, which lost 0 bases and 5 bases, there was a span of 8 bases. The CDR3 covers 13 residues. The CDR3 coding sequence is TGTGCCAGCAGCCAAGATCCCCGGGACGAGCAGTACTTC. Its protein product is CASSQDPRDEQYF.

V usage is TRBV24-1 and J usage is TRBJ2-7; 8 bases fit TRBD1. The V gene's germline CDR1 is KGHDR and CDR2 SFDVKD. The length of the CDR3 is 14 residues. Trimming removed 9 bases from V and 2 bases from J; junction bases left unmatched: 8. The CDR3 nucleotides read TGTGCCACCGGGGGGACAGGACCGACCTACGAGCAGTACTTC. Its protein is CATGGTGPTYEQYF.

In nucleotides, the CDR3 is TGTGCCAGCAGCTCCCGACTAGCGGGGGGTCAAGAGACCCAGTACTTC. Protein sequence: CASSSRLAGGQETQYF. J is TRBJ2-5 and V is TRBV11-2, with TRBD2 matching over 13 bases. The V gene's germline CDR1 is SGHAT and CDR2 FQNNGV. V trimming: 4 bases; J trimming: 2 bases; junction bases outside the gene matches: 4. The CDR3 sequence is 16 residues long.

The J gene is TRBJ1-2, the V gene TRBV12-3 or TRBV12-4; the D gene is possibly TRBD1 (6 bases). V lost 6 bases and J 4 bases, leaving 12 bases between the germline ends. This CDR3 is 13 amino acids long. CDR3: CASRYRVGYGYTF. The DNA of the CDR3 is TGTGCCAGCAGGTACAGGGTAGGCTATGGCTACACCTTC.

This clone has just one count. The chain carries TRBV4-1 and TRBJ2-7; 11 nucleotides match TRBD2. The CDR3 is 15 residues long. Germline lookup yields CDR1 MGHRA and CDR2 YSYEKL. The J segment lost 3 bases and the V segment lost 1 base, leaving 2 bases of the junction unmatched. CDR3 loop: CASSQALAGDYEQYF. In DNA form, the CDR3 reads TGCGCCAGCAGCCAAGCACTAGCGGGAGACTACGAGCAGTACTTC.

Of note for this clone: At one end, the junction sequence differs from germline, possibly due to a read error. The chain uses TRBV6-2 or TRBV6-3 and TRBJ2-7; 12 bases line up with TRBD2. The CDR3 spans 11 residues. Germline V gene sequence: CDR1 MNHEY, CDR2 SVGEGT. The CDR3 spells CASSDGLAGHF. The DNA of the CDR3 is TGTGCCAGCAGTGATGGACTAGCGGGACACTTC.

The V gene is TRBV2, the J gene TRBJ1-5; unclear D gene. V lost 5 bases, J lost 5 bases, and 10 bases lay in between. Germline V gene data show CDR1 as SNHLY and CDR2 as FYNNEI. The CDR3 runs 13 residues. The CDR3 DNA is TGTGCCAGCAGTTGGGCGGAGGATCAGCCCCAGCATTTT. This encodes CASSWAEDQPQHF.

The CDR3 region has the DNA TGTGCCAGCAGTTCCGGGACAGGGACCGGCGAGCAGTACTTC. Residues: CASSSGTGTGEQYF. V is TRBV6-2 or TRBV6-3 and J is TRBJ2-7, with 9 bases lining up with TRBD1. Germline CDR1 MNHEY, CDR2 SVGEGT. The CDR3 length is 14 residues. J lost 6 bases, V lost 4 bases, and 7 bases had no gene match.

The J gene is TRBJ1-4, the V gene TRBV18; 7 nucleotides align to TRBD1. The trim removed 5 bases at V and 4 bases at J, leaving 1 base unmatched. CDR1 and CDR2 from the germline V gene are KGHSH and LQKENI. The CDR3 runs 13 residues. CDR3 sequence (DNA): TGTGCCAGCTCAGACAGGGTTAATGAAAAACTGTTTTTT. It translates to CASSDRVNEKLFF. The full variable domain, completed using reference TRBV18 and TRBJ1-4, is NAGVMQNPRHLVRRRGQEARLRCSPMKGHSHVYWYRQLPEEGLKFMVYLQKENIIDESGMPKERFSAEFPKEGPSILRIQQVVRGDSAAYFCASSDRVNEKLFFGSGTQLSVL.

This clone was seen just once. The chain employs TRBV19 and TRBJ1-4; D might be TRBD1 (5 bases). Per the germline V gene, CDR1 is LNHDA and CDR2 is SQIVND (reference sequence). This CDR3 spans 14 amino acids. The ends were cut back, 3 bases at V and 4 bases at J, with 9 bases in the middle. CDR3 DNA: TGTGCCAGTAGTATTACAGGATTTAATGAAAAACTGTTTTTT. Protein sequence: CASSITGFNEKLFF.

This chain connects TRBV28 to TRBJ1-2, with TRBD1 matching over 8 bases. This CDR3 spans 13 amino acids. The V and J ends lost 6 bases and 4 bases, in that order; junction bases with no gene match: 4. CDR1 and CDR2 from the germline V gene are MDHEN and SYDVKM. The CDR3 protein is CASRYGTGYGYTF. CDR3 DNA sequence: TGTGCCAGCAGATACGGGACAGGCTATGGCTACACCTTC.